This T cell receptor (beta chain) was retrieved from a study of technical replicates of blood from a few donors. This CDR3 region has 17 residues. V shed 0 bases, J shed 3 bases, and the junction held 10 bases outside the gene matches. The V gene's germline CDR1 is SGHRS and CDR2 YFSETQ. Sequencing used immunoSEQ multiplex PCR; TCRdb keeps in-frame clones, though not all of them. Of tens of thousands of clones listed, 95% to 96% were seen once; the top ten hold approximately 0.39%. This TCR came from a human donor in good health. This chain connects TRBV5-1 to TRBJ2-7; 9 bases are shared with TRBD1. Material: T cells isolated from PBMCs. The CDR3, as DNA: TGCGCCAGCAGCTTGGGATTTGGGACAGGGATGATCTACGAGCAGTACTTC. Its translation is CASSLGFGTGMIYEQYF.